The table lists the clone carrying this T cell receptor (beta chain) with a few counts. The CDR3 extends over 14 amino acids. J lost 0 bases, V lost 7 bases, and 5 bases had no gene match. Per germline, CDR1 SEHNR and CDR2 FQNEAQ (reference sequence). The sample originates from a study of beta chain features in type 1 diabetes. The isolated RNA, all of it, was reverse transcribed, so expressed TCRB transcripts were what got sequenced. The assay was immunoSEQ multiplex PCR, and TCRdb's table has in-frame clones only and misses some. The sample carries around 300,000 clones, around 10% recorded once. Material for sequencing was naive CD4+ T cells from blood. This TCR was sampled from a woman aged 25 to 39 in good health. The gene calls are TRBV7-9 and TRBJ2-7; the match to TRBD1 covers 8 bases. The CDR3 loop reads CASTRGQGSYEQYF. CDR3 sequence (DNA): TGTGCCAGCACCAGAGGACAGGGCTCCTACGAGCAGTACTTC. The full variable domain, rest sourced from reference TRBV7-9 and TRBJ2-7, is DTGVSQNPRHKITKRGQNVTFRCDPISEHNRLYWYRQTLGQGPEFLTYFQNEAQLEKSRLLSDRFSAERPKGSFSTLEIQRTEQGDSAMYLCASTRGQGSYEQYFGPGTRLTVT.